The 26 T cell receptor beta chains given below trace back to one sample, sequenced in a study of control samples from healthy donors and cancer patients. Here immunoSEQ multiplex PCR was the method, and the copy in TCRdb shows in-frame clones only, minus some. The data hold about 140,000 clones, with about 90% observed a single time. Material for sequencing was blood. These receptors came from a man aged 18 to 29 in good health.

CDR3 in DNA: TGTGCCAGCAGTTTATTTGACAGGGTCGCTGAAGCTTTCTTT. Translated, it gives CASSLFDRVAEAFF. This chain links TRBV28 with TRBJ1-1, with 7 bases fitting TRBD1. The germline V gene has CDR1 MDHEN and CDR2 SYDVKM. V dropped 1 base and J dropped 6; count of bases not matched to a gene: 5. This CDR3 comprises 14 residues.

The rearrangement links TRBV15 to TRBJ1-1; the D gene is possibly TRBD1 (6 bases). CDR3 length: 18 amino acids. Germline lookup yields CDR1 LNHNV and CDR2 YYDKDF (reference sequence). Between the trimmed V and J ends, which lost 3 bases and 6 bases, there was a span of 26 bases. The CDR3 loop is CATSRGAGLEGESSEAFF. DNA of the CDR3: TGTGCCACCAGCAGGGGCGCGGGGTTGGAGGGGGAATCGTCTGAAGCTTTCTTT.

This rearrangement joins TRBV3-1 (or the pseudogene TRBV3-2) to TRBJ2-3; D may be TRBD2 (5 bases). The germline V and J ends were trimmed by 0 bases and 7 bases, with 14 bases remaining between them. Germline lookup yields CDR1 LGHDT and CDR2 YNNKEL (reference sequence). This CDR3 has 15 amino acids. The CDR3 DNA is TGTGCCAGCAGCCAAGATCGGGGAAGGGTGTATACGCAGTATTTT. Translation: CASSQDRGRVYTQYF.

The V gene is TRBV29-1, the J gene TRBJ1-2; perhaps TRBD1 as D (5 bases). The CDR3 extends over 13 amino acids. Per germline, CDR1 SQVTM and CDR2 ANQGSEA. V shed 4 bases and J shed 2 bases, with 11 bases lying between them. The CDR3 DNA sequence: TGCAGCGTTGGGCAGGGAGGGAACTATGGCTACACCTTC. As protein: CSVGQGGNYGYTF.

V usage is TRBV7-2 and J usage is TRBJ1-1, with 8 bases identical to TRBD1. Germline lookup yields CDR1 SGHTA and CDR2 FQGNSA. The CDR3 is 16 residues long. Trimming removed 4 bases from V and 0 bases from J; junction bases left unmatched: 7. This CDR3 is CASSSQTGVVNTEAFF. CDR3 nucleotide sequence: TGTGCCAGCAGCTCTCAGACAGGGGTGGTGAACACTGAAGCTTTCTTT.

The rearrangement uses TRBV18 and TRBJ2-1; TRBD2 agrees at 8 bases. This CDR3 spans 18 amino acids. From germline, CDR1 is KGHSH and CDR2 LQKENI. V lost 2 bases, J lost 7 bases, and 16 bases stayed unmatched. Here the CDR3 DNA reads TGTGCCAGCTCACCAATGGGGACTAGTAACACCGGGAATAATGAGCAGTTCTTC. Translated, it gives CASSPMGTSNTGNNEQFF.

The V gene is TRBV3-1 (or the pseudogene TRBV3-2), the J gene TRBJ2-1; the match to TRBD2 covers 10 bases. After removal of 0 bases from V and 7 bases from J, the junction contained 9 bases not matched to a gene. The CDR3 is made up of 17 amino acids. CDR1 LGHDT and CDR2 YNNKEL come from the germline V gene (reference sequence). CDR3: CASSQDRSGGGLNEQFF. The CDR3 DNA reads TGTGCCAGCAGCCAAGATCGAAGCGGGGGGGGCCTGAATGAGCAGTTCTTC.

The chain uses TRBV4-1 and TRBJ1-1; 9 nucleotides agree with TRBD1. The V gene end was trimmed by 0 bases and the J gene end by 7 bases; junction bases not matched to a gene: 6. CDR3 length equals 15 residues. Germline-derived CDR1 and CDR2 are MGHRA and YSYEKL. The chain's CDR3 is CASSQEGTGLGEAFF. The CDR3 nucleotides read TGCGCCAGCAGCCAAGAAGGGACAGGGTTGGGTGAAGCTTTCTTT.

V is TRBV7-9 and J is TRBJ1-2, with D possibly being TRBD1 (6 bases). V lost 1 base to trimming and J lost 4 bases, with 16 bases between them. CDR1 SEHNR and CDR2 FQNEAQ come from the germline V gene (reference sequence). The CDR3 has 16 residues. The CDR3 loop is CASSLGSTGKFYGYTF. CDR3 bases: TGTGCCAGCAGCTTAGGGTCCACAGGGAAATTCTATGGCTACACCTTC.

The chain joins TRBV2 to TRBJ2-7, with TRBD2 as a possible D gene (6 bases). The CDR3 has 12 amino acids. Germline loops: CDR1 SNHLY, CDR2 FYNNEI. V was shortened by 6 bases and J by 6 bases, with 12 bases between the two germline ends. CDR3 nucleotides: TGTGCCAGCAGAAACAGGCGGGGCGAGCAGTACTTC. It translates to CASRNRRGEQYF.

Written as DNA, the CDR3 is TGTGCCAGCAGCAAATTTTGTCCGAACACTGAAGCTTTCTTT. Its translation: CASSKFCPNTEAFF. The chain is built from TRBV21-1 and TRBJ1-1. TRBV21-1 represents a pseudogene. CDR3 length: 14 residues.

The genes are TRBV13 and TRBJ1-2; 8 bases fit TRBD1. Germline trimming cut 5 bases from V and 4 bases from J; bases unmatched to any gene: 6. CDR3 size: 14 residues. Germline V gene sequence: CDR1 PRHDT, CDR2 FYEKMQ (reference sequence). In DNA form, the CDR3 reads TGTGCCAGCAGCACAGGACAGGGCATCTATGGCTACACCTTC. This sequence encodes CASSTGQGIYGYTF.

CDR3 sequence (DNA): TGTGCCAGCAGCCCTAGGGGCGACAGGGGAGGTGGGATAAGGGAAAAACTGTTTTTT. This gives the protein CASSPRGDRGGGIREKLFF. The chain uses TRBV7-2 and TRBJ1-4; the match to TRBD1 covers 8 bases. With 5 bases clipped from V and 8 bases from J, the junction kept 22 bases outside the gene matches. Germline V gene data show CDR1 as SGHTA and CDR2 as FQGNSA. The length of the CDR3 is 19 residues.

The chain joins TRBV11-2 to TRBJ1-2; the match to TRBD1 covers 7 bases. CDR3 size: 15 residues. Looked up from germline, CDR1 is SGHAT and CDR2 is FQNNGV. After removal of 4 bases from V and 0 bases from J, the junction contained 5 bases not matched to a gene. In DNA, the CDR3 is TGTGCCAGCAGCTGGGACAGTCCATCTAACTATGGCTACACCTTC. Its protein is CASSWDSPSNYGYTF.

V gene TRBV5-1 combines with J gene TRBJ1-4; D not resolved. The CDR3 covers 11 residues. From germline, CDR1 is SGHRS and CDR2 YFSETQ. The V end was cut by 3 bases, the J end by 7 bases, with 4 bases between. The CDR3 region has the DNA TGCGCCAGCAGCTCGCGTGAAAAACTGTTTTTT. Its translation: CASSSREKLFF. The variable domain in full, with the rest retrieved from reference TRBV5-1 and TRBJ1-4, is KAGVTQTPRYLIKTRGQQVTLSCSPISGHRSVSWYQQTPGQGLQFLFEYFSETQRNKGNFPGRFSGRQFSNSRSEMNVSTLELGDSALYLCASSSREKLFFGSGTQLSVL.

The chain couples TRBV6-5 to TRBJ1-5; D remains unclear. Trimming left V 4 bases short and J 2 bases short, with 6 bases between. This CDR3 has 13 amino acids. The germline V gene has CDR1 MNHEY and CDR2 SVGAGI. The CDR3 DNA follows: TGTGCCAGCAGTTCTCAAGGCAATCAGCCCCAGCATTTT. Its translation: CASSSQGNQPQHF.

The rearrangement joins TRBV5-5 to TRBJ2-3; no clear D. The CDR3 loop spans 13 amino acids. From germline, CDR1 is SGHKS and CDR2 YYEKEE (reference sequence). The ends were cut back, 6 bases at V and 2 bases at J, with 10 bases in the middle. The CDR3 here is CASTPQDTDTQYF. CDR3 coding DNA: TGTGCCAGCACCCCCCAGGACACAGATACGCAGTATTTT.

The chain links TRBV4-1 to TRBJ2-7, with no clear D. CDR1 is MGHRA, CDR2 YSYEKL, per germline. The CDR3 is made up of 18 amino acids. V dropped 1 base and J dropped 5 bases, with 24 bases sitting between them. The CDR3, as DNA: TGCGCCAGCAGCCAAGTGTATGGCGGTAGTACCAAAGAGGACGAGCAGTACTTC. Its protein product is CASSQVYGGSTKEDEQYF.

The J gene is TRBJ2-2, the V gene TRBV6-5; the D gene could be TRBD1 or TRBD2 (5 bases each). The CDR3 has 14 residues. The V end was cut by 6 bases, the J end by 3 bases, with 11 bases between. CDR1 is MNHEY and CDR2 is SVGAGI in the germline V gene. The CDR3 protein is CASRGTGDTGELFF. The CDR3 DNA is TGTGCCAGCAGGGGGACCGGAGACACCGGGGAGCTGTTTTTT.

This sequence joins TRBV5-6 and TRBJ2-7; no definite D call. The CDR3 sequence is 13 residues long. V dropped 3 bases and J dropped 5 bases, with 12 bases sitting between them. Germline loops: CDR1 SGHDT, CDR2 YYEEEE. The CDR3 bases are TGTGCCAGCAGCTCCATAGGCTTCGACGAGCAGTACTTC. Encoded protein: CASSSIGFDEQYF.

V gene TRBV30 combines with J gene TRBJ2-5; TRBD1 is a possible D gene (6 bases). The V gene lost 1 base and the J gene lost 1 base, with 10 bases spanning the gap. CDR1 and CDR2 (germline): GTSNPN, SVGIG (reference sequence). The CDR3 spans 14 residues. DNA of the CDR3: TGTGCCTGGAGTGAAGGGACACTCCAAGAGACCCAGTACTTC. This translates into CAWSEGTLQETQYF.

This chain uses TRBV5-1 with TRBJ2-5, with D perhaps TRBD1 or TRBD2 (6 bases each). This CDR3 comprises 14 residues. The germline V gene has CDR1 SGHRS and CDR2 YFSETQ. Trimming stripped 4 bases from V and 4 bases from J, with 14 bases between. CDR3 amino acids: CASSRGGQRETQYF. CDR3 bases: TGCGCCAGCAGCAGAGGGGGGCAGCGAGAGACCCAGTACTTC.

V is TRBV19 and J is TRBJ1-4, with D hard to call. Germline V gene data show CDR1 as LNHDA and CDR2 as SQIVND (reference sequence). Trimming removed 1 base at V and 3 bases at J, with 9 bases between. The CDR3 totals 15 residues. The CDR3 DNA follows: TGTGCCAGTAGTATAGCCCGGACCTCTAATGAAAAACTGTTTTTT. Amino acids: CASSIARTSNEKLFF.

V usage is TRBV29-1 and J usage is TRBJ2-2, with 11 bases fitting TRBD1. V lost 4 bases and J lost 6; bases outside the gene matches: 7. This CDR3 is 15 amino acids long. Germline V lookup: CDR1 SQVTM, CDR2 ANQGSEA. The CDR3 DNA follows: TGCAGCGTTGTGCTGGGACAGGGGGGCGCCGGGGAGCTGTTTTTT. Translation: CSVVLGQGGAGELFF.

V is TRBV5-1 and J is TRBJ1-1, with D possibly TRBD1 on 5 matching bases. Trimming removed 2 bases at V and 3 bases at J, with 8 bases between. CDR3 size: 13 residues. CDR1 SGHRS and CDR2 YFSETQ come from the germline V gene. CDR3: CASSFQQDTEAFF. CDR3 coding DNA: TGCGCCAGCAGCTTTCAACAGGACACTGAAGCTTTCTTT.

The genes are TRBV3-1 (or the pseudogene TRBV3-2) and TRBJ2-1, with 8 bases matching TRBD1. Germline assignment: CDR1 LGHDT and CDR2 YNNKEL (reference sequence). The CDR3 has 17 residues. The junction had 8 bases not matched to a gene; V was cut back by 0 bases and J by 4 bases. The CDR3 here is CASSQERAGGIYNEQFF. The CDR3 DNA reads as TGTGCCAGCAGCCAAGAGAGAGCAGGGGGCATATACAATGAGCAGTTCTTC.